This T cell receptor delta chain derives from a study of Vδ1+ human thymocytes. Broader study findings: Around a fifth of thymic delta-chain sequences were Vdelta2, with few Vdelta3, unlike blood Vdelta1+ controls. Bulk data may be misread because of unexpected Vdelta2 sequences. In the thymus, TRG and TRD repertoires looked highly polyclonal with Gaussian CDR3 lengths. TRD repertoires were essentially private, unlike widely shared TRG clonotypes.

Extracted RNA was reverse transcribed into cDNA. Multiplex PCR used pooled V-gene forward primers and a constant-region reverse primer to amplify CDR3s. TCRdb re-called the multiplex PCR reads with CATT. The table lists tens of thousands of delta-chain clones, less than 20% of them singletons. The CDR3 runs 17 residues. Germline loops: CDR1 TSWWSYY, CDR2 QGS. The J segment lost 2 bases and the V segment lost 1 base, leaving 9 bases of the junction unmatched. In this sample, this clone turned up a few times. Its antigen remains unidentified. Alphabeta T cells were depleted, then CD3+ Vdelta1+ Vdelta2- thymocytes were FACS-sorted.

Input material: Vdelta1+ gamma-delta thymocytes from the thymus. Subset reported: FACS-sorted CD3+ TCRalphabeta- TCRVdelta1+ TCRVdelta2- thymocytes. V and J are TRDV1 and TRDJ1, with 8 bases identical to TRDD2. This clonotype was obtained from a boy under two years old who had congenital heart surgery. The CDR3 DNA sequence: TGTGCTCTTGGGGAACCTTCCTACTCGTACTTTACCGATAAACTCATCTTT. The encoded protein is CALGEPSYSYFTDKLIF.